This TCR beta chain was captured in a study of CD8+ T cells in alopecia areata. Isolated RNA was reverse transcribed into cDNA used as the sequencing template. Profiling relied on immunoSEQ multiplex PCR, and the TCRdb table lists in-frame clones only, not all of them. The sample contains roughly 73,000 clones, roughly 30% of which appear only once. The CDR3 extends over 18 amino acids. Germline V gene sequence: CDR1 MGHRA, CDR2 YSYEKL. V dropped 0 bases and J dropped 0 bases, with 15 bases sitting between them. Treatment given: oral pan-JAK inhibitor, 5-10 mg twice daily. The sequence came from a human donor with alopecia areata. The V gene is TRBV4-1, the J gene TRBJ2-1; unclear D gene. The sequenced sample was CD8+ T cells sorted from blood, obtained at week 4, from a patient treated with tofacitinib. The CDR3 DNA is TGCGCCAGCAGCCAAGATCAGATTCTAAAGAGCTCCTACAATGAGCAGTTCTTC. It is translated as CASSQDQILKSSYNEQFF.